The rows below give T cell receptor beta chains drawn from one sample of a study of T-cell reconstitution after alpha-beta-depleted transplantation in children. TCRdb fed the PCR reads into MiXCR, producing one record per CDR3 protein. The table has about 210,000 distinct CDR3 sequences, more than 15% seen once. This specimen consisted of PBMCs, mostly from graft donor cells, obtained 360 days after TCRalphabeta/CD19-depleted stem cell transplant. The receptors here all came from a male patient between 2 and 9 years old who had a stem cell transplant for acute lymphoblastic leukemia, so the T cells may come from the graft donor. Both conserved end residues are part of each CDR3. D genes are given only for firm matches. Clone size is shown for a subset of rows, as once, few, many or a class of expanded clone.

cdr3_length d_call j_call clone_size v_call cdr3_aa cdr3_nt
13 - TRBJ2-7 - TRBV12-3/TRBV12-4 CASSPGQPYEQYF TGTGCCAGCAGCCCGGGACAACCCTACGAGCAGTACTTC
15 TRBD1 TRBJ1-1 few TRBV29-1 CSGRDRAWKGTEAFF TGCAGCGGGAGGGACAGGGCGTGGAAGGGCACTGAAGCTTTCTTT
14 - TRBJ1-1 - TRBV19 CASSIKGTNTEAFF TGTGCCAGTAGTATTAAGGGGACGAACACTGAAGCTTTCTTT
15 - TRBJ2-1 many TRBV7-2 CASSLLSGKFDEQFF TGTGCCAGCAGCTTACTTAGCGGCAAGTTCGATGAGCAGTTCTTC
14 - TRBJ2-1 few TRBV29-1 CSVDVLGSYNEQFF TGCAGCGTTGATGTACTGGGCTCCTACAATGAGCAGTTCTTC
15 - TRBJ1-4 few TRBV4-1 CASSPAGEMDEKLFF TGCGCCAGCAGCCCCGCCGGGGAGATGGATGAAAAACTGTTTTTT
18 - TRBJ2-6 - TRBV7-2 CASSLAPGGVSGANVLTF TGTGCCAGCAGCTTAGCACCGGGTGGTGTATCTGGGGCCAACGTCCTGACTTTC
15 - TRBJ2-1 few TRBV15 CATSKRLQGRGEQFF TGTGCCACCAGTAAGAGGCTACAGGGTAGAGGTGAGCAGTTCTTC
15 - TRBJ2-3 - TRBV13 CASSLGGPRSDTQYF TGTGCCAGCAGCTTAGGGGGGCCACGGTCGGATACGCAGTATTTT
11 - TRBJ1-1 - TRBV2 CASSGHYEAFF TGTGCCAGCAGCGGACACTATGAAGCTTTCTTT
15 - TRBJ1-6 - TRBV20-1 CSARGTTALNSPLHF TGCAGTGCTAGGGGGACTACGGCCCTTAATTCACCCCTCCACTTT
13 - TRBJ2-3 few TRBV29-1 CSVATRGRDTQYF TGCAGCGTTGCCACCCGGGGCCGAGATACGCAGTATTTT
14 - TRBJ2-1 many TRBV28 CASTRTRLYNEQFF TGTGCCAGCACCCGGACAAGATTATACAATGAGCAGTTCTTC
15 - TRBJ1-2 - TRBV5-8 CASSWGPGSNYGYTF TGTGCCAGCAGCTGGGGCCCAGGCTCGAACTATGGCTACACCTTC
13 - TRBJ2-1 - TRBV24-1 CATSDDRINEQFF TGTGCCACCAGTGATGACCGTATCAATGAGCAGTTCTTC
16 - TRBJ2-7 few TRBV5-1 CASSLGPTGNSYEQYF TGCGCCAGCAGCTTGGGCCCCACAGGGAACTCCTACGAGCAGTACTTC
14 - TRBJ2-7 - TRBV10-3 CAISEDLVVYEQYF TGTGCCATCAGTGAGGATTTAGTGGTTTACGAGCAGTACTTC
13 - TRBJ1-2 few TRBV5-1 CASKVAESYGYTF TGCGCCAGCAAGGTGGCAGAGTCTTATGGCTACACCTTC
16 - TRBJ2-4 - TRBV5-6 CASSLWTPGLENIQYF TGTGCCAGCAGCTTGTGGACTCCAGGGTTGGAAAACATTCAGTACTTC
17 TRBD1 TRBJ1-6 few TRBV6-4 CASRGQAAPAPFSPLHF TGTGCCAGCAGAGGACAGGCGGCCCCGGCCCCATTTTCACCCCTCCACTTT
16 TRBD2 TRBJ2-5 few TRBV3-1 CASSRTSGGWKETQYF TGTGCCAGCAGCCGCACTAGCGGGGGGTGGAAAGAGACCCAGTACTTC
16 - TRBJ1-1 few TRBV29-1 CSAQHTASAMNTEAFF TGCAGCGCCCAACATACAGCGTCCGCAATGAACACTGAAGCTTTCTTT
19 - TRBJ2-3 few TRBV11-1 CASSGGNPQGPSSTDTQYF TGTGCCAGCAGCGGAGGGAACCCACAGGGGCCATCGAGCACAGATACGCAGTATTTT
15 - TRBJ2-1 few TRBV9 CASSPRDKSYNEQFF TGTGCCAGCAGCCCCCGGGACAAGTCATACAATGAGCAGTTCTTC
18 - TRBJ1-5 many TRBV7-9 CASSDDSEARNSNQPQHF TGTGCCAGCAGCGATGACAGCGAAGCTAGGAATAGCAATCAGCCCCAGCATTTT
18 TRBD1 TRBJ1-6 - TRBV6-7 CTSSSSMTGSSYNSPLHF TGTACCAGCAGTTCCTCGATGACAGGGAGCTCCTATAATTCACCCCTCCACTTT
18 TRBD2 TRBJ2-1 few TRBV4-2 CASSQESRAGGPYNEQFF TGTGCCAGCAGCCAAGAGTCTAGGGCGGGGGGACCCTACAATGAGCAGTTCTTC
12 TRBD1 TRBJ1-1 few TRBV7-9 CASSSGQAEAFF TGTGCCAGCAGCTCTGGACAGGCTGAAGCTTTCTTT
10 - TRBJ1-1 - TRBV30 CGALGAEAFF TGTGGGGCTCTGGGGGCTGAAGCTTTCTTT
14 TRBD2 TRBJ2-5 - TRBV20-1 CSASGLAGLETQYF TGCAGTGCGTCGGGACTAGCGGGCCTCGAGACCCAGTACTTC
14 - TRBJ2-1 many TRBV5-6 CASGLTGTYNEQFF TGTGCCAGCGGGCTAACAGGGACTTACAATGAGCAGTTCTTC
13 - TRBJ2-1 - TRBV4-3 CASSLDKYNEQFF TGCGCCAGCAGCCTTGACAAGTACAATGAGCAGTTCTTC
14 - TRBJ1-4 many TRBV12-3/TRBV12-4 CASSFRATNEKLFF TGTGCCAGCAGTTTTCGGGCAACTAATGAAAAACTGTTTTTT
16 TRBD2 TRBJ2-1 - TRBV3-1 CASSQGTSLRLNEQFF TGTGCCAGCAGCCAAGGGACTAGCTTACGGTTAAATGAGCAGTTCTTC
16 TRBD2 TRBJ2-5 - TRBV7-2 CASSRTSGGSGETQYF TGTGCCAGCAGCCGGACTAGCGGGGGATCCGGAGAGACCCAGTACTTC
13 - TRBJ2-5 - TRBV4-3 CASSQGWQETQYF TGCGCCAGCAGCCAAGGGTGGCAAGAGACCCAGTACTTC
19 TRBD2 TRBJ2-3 few TRBV15 CATSRAGTRSESGTDTQYF TGTGCCACCAGCAGAGCCGGGACTAGATCAGAGTCGGGCACAGATACGCAGTATTTT